The 28 T cell receptor beta chains listed next were all sequenced from one sample in a study of T cells after yellow fever vaccination. TCRdb itself ran the 5' RACE reads through MiXCR, one entry per CDR3 protein. This sample yields approximately 180,000 distinct CDR3 sequences, of which approximately 6.2% are seen a single time; roughly 3% belongs to the top ten. This specimen was CD4+ T cells sorted from PBMCs, taken on the day of the first yellow fever vaccination. All receptors come from a man between 18 and 35 years old who received the YFV17D yellow fever vaccine.

This clonotype was seen a handful of times. The V call is TRBV29-1, the J call TRBJ2-5; maybe TRBD1 (6 bases). Trimming left V 5 bases short and J 2 bases short, with 12 bases between. The CDR3 sequence is 13 residues long. Germline-derived CDR1 and CDR2 are SQVTM and ANQGSEA. CDR3 residues: CSVYRAPQETQYF. The CDR3 coding sequence is TGCAGCGTTTACAGGGCCCCTCAAGAGACCCAGTACTTC.

The chain employs TRBV9 and TRBJ1-2; D is unclear. CDR1 SGDLS and CDR2 YYNGEE come from the germline V gene. The V and J ends lost 4 bases and 6 bases respectively, with 16 bases between them. The CDR3 is made up of 14 amino acids. The DNA of the CDR3 is TGTGCCAGCAGCCCCCAAGGAGGGAGCAATGGCTACACCTTC. Its translation: CASSPQGGSNGYTF.

This clonotype was recorded at least ten times. The genes are TRBV7-3 and TRBJ2-3, with D maybe TRBD1 (5 bases). Trimming removed 4 bases from V and 2 bases from J, with 16 bases in between. Germline CDR1 is SGHTA and CDR2 is FQGTGA. This CDR3 has 16 residues. The CDR3 nucleotides are TGTGCCAGCAGCTCAGGGTTGAATATTGACACAGATACGCAGTATTTT. Protein: CASSSGLNIDTDTQYF.

This clonotype came up many times. DNA of the CDR3: TGTGCCAGCAGCTTAGAGCCGAGGCAGCCCCAGCATTTT. Its protein product is CASSLEPRQPQHF. The chain is built from TRBV7-2 and TRBJ1-5; D unclear. The CDR3 has 13 residues. Between the trimmed V and J ends, which lost 1 base and 7 bases, there was a span of 8 bases. CDR1 and CDR2 from the germline V gene are SGHTA and FQGNSA. The full variable domain, with the rest looked up from reference TRBV7-2 and TRBJ1-5, is GAGVSQSPSNKVTEKGKDVELRCDPISGHTALYWYRQSLGQGLEFLIYFQGNSAPDKSGLPSDRFSAERTGGSVSTLTIQRTQQEDSAVYLCASSLEPRQPQHFGDGTRLSIL.

This clonotype was counted ten times or more. Its ends do not fully match the called genes, so a read error is possible. This chain links TRBV12-3 or TRBV12-4 with TRBJ2-1; 8 nucleotides match TRBD2. This CDR3 is built from 15 residues. The DNA for the CDR3 is TGCGCCAGCAGCTTGGTCAGCGGGGGCTACAATGAGCAGTTCTTC. This encodes CASSLVSGGYNEQFF.

There are a few counts of this clonotype. J is TRBJ2-7 and V is TRBV30; D is undetermined. Trimming shortened V by 5 bases and J by 3 bases, and 8 bases separated the two germline ends. The CDR3 has 11 residues. The germline V gene encodes CDR1 GTSNPN and CDR2 SVGIG (reference sequence). The chain's CDR3 is CAWGSGYEQYF. CDR3 bases: TGTGCCTGGGGGTCGGGCTACGAGCAGTACTTC.

This clonotype has at least ten counts. As DNA, the CDR3 is TGCGCCAGCAGTTTCGACAGTATGGCACAGCCCCAGCATTTT. Translating it yields CASSFDSMAQPQHF. This chain uses TRBV5-1 with TRBJ1-5; D may be TRBD1 (5 bases). The CDR3 is 14 amino acids. The ends were cut back, 5 bases at V and 7 bases at J, with 16 bases in the middle. Germline CDR1 is SGHRS and CDR2 is YFSETQ.

This clonotype was found many times. The chain recombines TRBV5-4 with TRBJ2-5, with unresolved D. CDR3 size: 13 residues. Germline values: CDR1 SGHNT, CDR2 YYREEE (reference sequence). V was shortened by 9 bases and J by 0 bases, with 12 bases between the two germline ends. This chain's CDR3 is CATMREYQETQYF. The DNA for the CDR3 is TGTGCCACCATGAGAGAGTACCAAGAGACCCAGTACTTC.

This clonotype occurred many times. The J gene is TRBJ1-1, the V gene TRBV7-9; 7 positions match TRBD1. Germline V gene sequence: CDR1 SEHNR, CDR2 FQNEAQ (reference sequence). The J segment lost 4 bases and the V segment lost 5 bases, leaving 4 bases of the junction unmatched. The CDR3 covers 13 residues. CDR3 bases: TGTGCCAGCAGCCGACAGGGTTCCACTGAAGCTTTCTTT. Residues: CASSRQGSTEAFF.

This clonotype was detected many times. The gene calls are TRBV5-1 and TRBJ2-3; 12 bases fit TRBD2. The germline CDR1 and CDR2 sequences are SGHRS and YFSETQ. The ends lost 5 bases at V and 3 bases at J; junction bases unmatched: 10. This CDR3 is built from 17 residues. The CDR3 is CASSRIGLAGTTDTQYF. CDR3 bases: TGCGCCAGCAGTAGGATAGGACTAGCGGGGACTACAGATACGCAGTATTTT.

The chain employs TRBV5-1 and TRBJ2-7; 10 nucleotides align to TRBD1. V dropped 4 bases and J dropped 2; count of bases not matched to a gene: 6. CDR1 is SGHRS and CDR2 is YFSETQ in the germline V gene. CDR3 length equals 15 residues. The CDR3 protein is CASSHRDRGTYEQYF. As DNA, the CDR3 is TGCGCCAGCAGCCACCGGGACAGGGGAACCTACGAGCAGTACTTC.

This clonotype has more than one count but fewer than ten. The rearrangement joins TRBV28 to TRBJ1-5; TRBD1 might be the D (6 bases). Germline CDR1 is MDHEN and CDR2 is SYDVKM. V lost 6 bases to trimming and J lost 0 bases, with 15 bases between them. This CDR3 has 16 amino acids. CDR3 loop: CASSGQPLYSNQPQHF. DNA for the CDR3: TGTGCCAGCAGCGGACAGCCGCTTTATAGCAATCAGCCCCAGCATTTT.

This clonotype turned up a few times. V and J are TRBV18 and TRBJ1-3; the D is unclear. Deletions cut 3 bases from V and 0 bases from J, with 12 bases between. This CDR3 contains 16 residues. From germline, CDR1 is KGHSH and CDR2 LQKENI. The CDR3 reads CASSPIDRSSGNTIYF. For the CDR3, the DNA is TGTGCCAGCTCACCGATCGACCGGAGCTCTGGAAACACCATATATTTT. Drawing the rest from reference TRBV18 and TRBJ1-3, the complete variable domain is NAGVMQNPRHLVRRRGQEARLRCSPMKGHSHVYWYRQLPEEGLKFMVYLQKENIIDESGMPKERFSAEFPKEGPSILRIQQVVRGDSAAYFCASSPIDRSSGNTIYFGEGSWLTVV.

This chain links TRBV7-2 with TRBJ1-4, with D possibly TRBD1 on 6 matching bases. Trimming left V 5 bases short and J 7 bases short, with 14 bases between. The CDR3 totals 14 residues. The germline gives CDR1 SGHTA, CDR2 FQGNSA. CDR3 DNA sequence: TGTGCCAGCAGCGGAAGGGGGGTGGGTGAAAAACTGTTTTTT. It is translated as CASSGRGVGEKLFF.

Comments on this clonotype: This may be a read error: a much more frequent sequence differs by one nucleotide. The gene calls are TRBV5-1 and TRBJ2-3; 10 positions match TRBD1. The germline gives CDR1 SGHRS, CDR2 YFSETQ. CDR3 length equals 15 residues. The CDR3 protein is CSSSLGQGITDTQYF. The CDR3 region has the DNA TGCTCCAGCAGCTTGGGACAGGGGATCACAGATACGCAGTATTTT.

The CDR3 sequence: CSATPTTVMSNQPQHF. DNA for the CDR3: TGCAGTGCTACCCCCACGACCGTTATGAGCAATCAGCCCCAGCATTTT. The chain has TRBV20-1 and TRBJ1-5; no reliable D call. The CDR3 runs 16 residues. Germline-derived CDR1 and CDR2 are DFQATT and SNEGSKA (reference sequence). V was pared by 4 bases and J by 1 base, with 17 bases between.

This clonotype has just a few counts. V is TRBV7-2 and J is TRBJ1-2; 7 nucleotides agree with TRBD1. CDR1 SGHTA and CDR2 FQGNSA come from the germline V gene. Trimming cost V 5 bases and J 4 bases; bases outside gene matches: 16. This CDR3 contains 17 residues. The CDR3 sequence is CASSLERDRSSLYGYTF. The CDR3 coding sequence is TGTGCCAGCAGCCTCGAAAGGGACAGATCCTCTCTCTATGGCTACACCTTC. Complete variable domain (other parts from reference TRBV7-2 and TRBJ1-2): GAGVSQSPSNKVTEKGKDVELRCDPISGHTALYWYRQSLGQGLEFLIYFQGNSAPDKSGLPSDRFSAERTGGSVSTLTIQRTQQEDSAVYLCASSLERDRSSLYGYTFGSGTRLTVV.

This clonotype occurred many times. The CDR3 here is CASSFTGNNEKLFF. DNA of the CDR3: TGTGCCAGCAGCTTTACAGGGAATAATGAAAAACTGTTTTTT. The V and J genes are TRBV5-6 and TRBJ1-4, with D maybe TRBD1 (6 bases). The CDR3 totals 14 residues. CDR1 is SGHDT, CDR2 YYEEEE, per germline. Trimming removed 2 bases from V and 4 bases from J, with 9 bases in between.

The table lists this clonotype with a few counts. This chain connects TRBV7-3 to TRBJ2-1; TRBD1 agrees at 9 bases. The trim removed 0 bases at V and 4 bases at J, leaving 4 bases unmatched. The CDR3 has 16 amino acids. Germline CDR1 reads SGHTA; CDR2 reads FQGTGA. CDR3 sequence reads: CASSLTGQGPYNEQFF. The DNA for the CDR3 is TGTGCCAGCAGCTTAACGGGACAGGGCCCGTACAATGAGCAGTTCTTC.

This clonotype was seen at least ten times. This rearrangement joins TRBV4-1 to TRBJ2-3, with D hard to call. V was pared by 0 bases and J by 0 bases, with 7 bases between. The germline V gene has CDR1 MGHRA and CDR2 YSYEKL. The CDR3 consists of 15 residues. The CDR3 coding sequence is TGCGCCAGCAGCCAAGACAGACCTAGCACAGATACGCAGTATTTT. It is translated as CASSQDRPSTDTQYF.

There are a few counts of this clonotype. The chain employs TRBV20-1 and TRBJ2-3; D is undetermined. The CDR3 extends over 12 amino acids. Looked up from germline, CDR1 is DFQATT and CDR2 is SNEGSKA (reference sequence). V dropped 2 bases and J dropped 2 bases, with 5 bases sitting between them. This chain's CDR3 is CSARYITDTQYF. The DNA for the CDR3 is TGCAGTGCTAGATACATCACAGATACGCAGTATTTT.

This clonotype was observed many times. The chain links TRBV12-3 or TRBV12-4 to TRBJ2-7; 9 positions agree with TRBD1. The CDR3 spans 15 residues. Trimming removed 5 bases from V and 5 bases from J; junction bases left unmatched: 10. The CDR3 DNA reads as TGTGCCAGCAGTCAACAGGGGGCGATGGGGCACGAGCAGTACTTC. Protein sequence: CASSQQGAMGHEQYF.

This clonotype was detected ten times or more. The chain links TRBV7-6 to TRBJ2-3, with D tentatively TRBD1 or TRBD2 (5 bases each). The length of the CDR3 is 15 residues. Trimming pared 1 base from V and 4 bases from J, leaving 12 bases between. Germline CDR1 is SGHVS and CDR2 is FNYEAQ. The CDR3 DNA reads TGTGCCAGCAGCTTAGGTCTGGGGGTGGCAGATACGCAGTATTTT. Encoded protein: CASSLGLGVADTQYF.

The rearrangement joins TRBV5-1 to TRBJ2-3; TRBD1 matches 7 bases. CDR3 length: 15 residues. Looked up from germline, CDR1 is SGHRS and CDR2 is YFSETQ. V was pared by 0 bases and J by 4 bases, with 5 bases of the junction left unmatched. The CDR3 region has the DNA TGCGCCAGCAGCTTGGACAGGGGTTGGGCAGATACGCAGTATTTT. It codes for CASSLDRGWADTQYF.

Ten or more counts support this clonotype. The chain couples TRBV5-1 to TRBJ2-5; 13 bases match TRBD2. CDR3 length: 15 residues. V lost 4 bases and J lost 5; bases outside the gene matches: 5. CDR1 is SGHRS and CDR2 is YFSETQ in the germline V gene. The CDR3 sequence is CASSHGLAGEETQYF. CDR3 sequence (DNA): TGCGCCAGCAGCCATGGACTAGCGGGGGAGGAGACCCAGTACTTC.

There are many counts of this clonotype. This chain joins TRBV12-3 or TRBV12-4 and TRBJ1-6; 7 bases match TRBD1. CDR3 length: 13 residues. Trimming removed 7 bases from V and 8 bases from J; junction bases left unmatched: 5. Here the CDR3 reads CASKTGTDSPLHF. The CDR3, as DNA: TGTGCCAGCAAGACAGGGACTGATTCACCCCTCCACTTT.

The J gene is TRBJ2-7, the V gene TRBV30, with D possibly matching TRBD1 (7 bases). Germline CDR1 reads GTSNPN; CDR2 reads SVGIG (reference sequence). The CDR3 contains 15 residues. V shed 0 bases and J shed 6 bases, with 18 bases lying between them. This CDR3 reads CAWSVLVAGGGEQYF. The DNA of the CDR3 is TGTGCCTGGAGTGTTCTCGTGGCAGGGGGAGGCGAGCAGTACTTC.

This clonotype was picked up many times. The V call is TRBV7-2, the J call TRBJ1-2; TRBD1 matches 7 bases. V dropped 5 bases and J dropped 8; count of bases not matched to a gene: 17. This CDR3 comprises 16 residues. Germline-derived CDR1 and CDR2 are SGHTA and FQGNSA. CDR3: CASSARQGPMEAGYTF. CDR3 sequence (DNA): TGTGCCAGCAGCGCCCGACAGGGACCTATGGAGGCGGGCTACACCTTC.